This T cell receptor (beta chain) was identified during a study of blood T cells in healthy people across ages. As for this clonotype: What it recognizes is unknown.

Study-level results: The fall in TCR beta diversity per million T cells was roughly linear with age. Estimates of diversity drawn from one million T cells were considered underestimates.

The CDR3 has 13 residues. Per germline, CDR1 SGHRS and CDR2 YFSETQ. The ends were cut back, 0 bases at V and 5 bases at J, with 9 bases in the middle. A sample-barcoded 5' primer and a J-beta primer mix were used in a second PCR of roughly 7 to 12 cycles. Researchers report that a template-switch adaptor with 12 random nucleotides tagged each cDNA molecule. Every sample returned 2.5 million or more CDR3-containing paired-end reads. From the 5' RACE reads, TCRdb called clonotypes with MiXCR, one entry per CDR3 protein. The data show some 920,000 distinct CDR3 sequences, roughly 51% seen once. This rearrangement joins TRBV5-1 to TRBJ2-7; D is possibly TRBD1 or TRBD2 (5 bases each). Sequencing was performed on blood. The TCR sequence derives from a woman in her sixties or seventies in good health. The DNA for the CDR3 is TGCGCCAGCAGCTTGGGGGGGTGTGACGAGCAGTACTTC. Encoded protein: CASSLGGCDEQYF.